The rows below give T cell receptor beta chains drawn from one sample of a study of cytomegalovirus exposure and HLA in healthy donors. Generated by immunoSEQ multiplex PCR, the TCRdb table keeps only in-frame clones and is missing some. The table has 120,000 or so clones, roughly 85% seen once; the top ten hold around 20%. Sequencing input: PBMCs. The receptors stem from a young man in good health and CMV-seropositive. CDR3s include the opening cysteine and the closing phenylalanine or tryptophan.

len,v_gene,CDR3aa
13,TRBV6-5,CACSVSLDFGYTF
13,TRBV28,CASSIQGNQPQHF
13,TRBV9,CASSGGGNQPQHF
17,TRBV19,CASSIDPQGSVNQPQHF
13,TRBV7-9,CASTYDSLREAFF
14,TRBV6-5,CASKAGSISYEQYF
15,TRBV27,CASSVRSASYNEQFF
16,TRBV2,CASSLTGTGAYNEQFF
15,TRBV5-1,CASSWTGTGGYEQYF
15,TRBV5-1,CASSLEGTGDQPQHF
13,TRBV5-6,CASGAGGSYEQYF
13,TRBV30,CACPRRANYGYTF
17,TRBV25-1,CASSDSDRGLPYNEQFF
15,TRBV28,CASRPTATYNYGYTF
15,TRBV11-2,CASRLAGGLEETQYF
17,TRBV28,CASRYPYREITGTEAFF
14,TRBV6-1,CASSETGTYYGYTF
12,TRBV6-6,CASSQTGTEAFF
13,TRBV6-5,CASSLVVNTEAFF
17,TRBV9,CASSPEDRRSLNSPLHF
16,TRBV10-3,CAISEPLAGSSYEQYF
15,TRBV5-6,CASSLKLPIYNEQFF
13,TRBV5-4,CASSLVGAFERFF
13,TRBV19,CATEPGGNEKLFF
12,TRBV10-3,CASGAGANVLTF
16,TRBV6-1,CASSEVWAVSGNTIYF
14,TRBV11-2,CASSPGRVSYEQYF
11,TRBV19,CASTVNEKLFF